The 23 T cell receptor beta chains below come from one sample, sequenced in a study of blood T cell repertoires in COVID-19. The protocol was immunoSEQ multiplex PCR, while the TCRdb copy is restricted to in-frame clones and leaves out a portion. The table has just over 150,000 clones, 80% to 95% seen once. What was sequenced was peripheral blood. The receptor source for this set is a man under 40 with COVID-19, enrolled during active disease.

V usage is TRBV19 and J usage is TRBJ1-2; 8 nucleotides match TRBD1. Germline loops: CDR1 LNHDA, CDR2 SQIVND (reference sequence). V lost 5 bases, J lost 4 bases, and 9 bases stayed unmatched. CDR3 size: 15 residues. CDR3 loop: CASSLDRGNLYGYTF. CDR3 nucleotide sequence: TGTGCCAGTAGTCTCGACAGGGGAAATCTCTATGGCTACACCTTC.

The CDR3 region is CASSQGTLVVSSPGELFF. CDR3 nucleotides: TGCGCCAGCAGCCAAGGGACTTTAGTGGTCTCGTCCCCCGGGGAGCTGTTTTTT. The rearrangement uses TRBV4-3 and TRBJ2-2; TRBD2 is a possible D gene (5 bases). Trimming left V 1 base short and J 6 bases short, with 21 bases between. The CDR3 runs 18 residues. The germline V gene encodes CDR1 LGHNA and CDR2 YSLEER.

CDR3 loop: CAVTEAAVQREMVETQYF. The DNA of the CDR3 is TGTGCCGTCACCGAAGCGGCCGTCCAGCGGGAGATGGTTGAGACCCAGTACTTC. The chain recombines TRBV6-4 with TRBJ2-5; 8 bases line up with TRBD2. The CDR3 covers 18 residues. Germline trimming cut 11 bases from V and 5 bases from J; bases unmatched to any gene: 25. CDR1 is MRHNA, CDR2 SNTAGT, per germline.

CDR3 coding DNA: TGTGCCAGCAGCCTATTAGACAGGGACAACTATGGCTACACCTTC. This sequence encodes CASSLLDRDNYGYTF. The V and J genes are TRBV16 and TRBJ1-2; TRBD1 aligns across 7 bases. After removal of 4 bases from V and 2 bases from J, the junction contained 7 bases not matched to a gene. Germline V gene data show CDR1 as KGHSY and CDR2 as FQNENV. The CDR3 totals 15 residues.

Here the CDR3 reads CASSYSQGHQPQHF. Here the CDR3 DNA reads TGTGCCAGCAGTTACTCACAGGGACATCAGCCCCAGCATTTT. This chain connects TRBV6-2 or TRBV6-3 to TRBJ1-5, with D possibly matching TRBD1 (6 bases). V was trimmed by 0 bases and J by 5 bases, leaving 8 bases between them. Germline CDR1 is MNHEY and CDR2 is SVGEGT. This CDR3 has 14 amino acids.

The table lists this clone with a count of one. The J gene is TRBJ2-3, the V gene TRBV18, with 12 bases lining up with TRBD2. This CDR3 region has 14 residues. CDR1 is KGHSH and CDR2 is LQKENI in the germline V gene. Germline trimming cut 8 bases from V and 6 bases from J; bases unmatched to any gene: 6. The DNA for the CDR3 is TGTGCCAGCCCTAGCGGGGGGGCCCCCGATACGCAGTATTTT. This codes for CASPSGGAPDTQYF.

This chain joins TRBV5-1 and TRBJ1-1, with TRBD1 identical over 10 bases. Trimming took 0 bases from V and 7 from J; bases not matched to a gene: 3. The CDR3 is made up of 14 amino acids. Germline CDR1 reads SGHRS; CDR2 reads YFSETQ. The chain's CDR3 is CASSLAGQGNEAFF. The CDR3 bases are TGCGCCAGCAGCTTGGCGGGACAGGGGAATGAAGCTTTCTTT.

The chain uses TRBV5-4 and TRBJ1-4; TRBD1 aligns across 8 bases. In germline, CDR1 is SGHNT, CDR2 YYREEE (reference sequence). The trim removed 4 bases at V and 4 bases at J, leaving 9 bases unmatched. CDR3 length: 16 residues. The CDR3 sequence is CASSTGQGNHNEKLFF. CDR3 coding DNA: TGTGCCAGCAGCACCGGACAGGGTAACCATAATGAAAAACTGTTTTTT. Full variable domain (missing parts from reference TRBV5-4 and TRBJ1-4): ETGVTQSPTHLIKTRGQQVTLRCSSQSGHNTVSWYQQALGQGPQFIFQYYREEENGRGNFPPRFSGLQFPNYSSELNVNALELDDSALYLCASSTGQGNHNEKLFFGSGTQLSVL.

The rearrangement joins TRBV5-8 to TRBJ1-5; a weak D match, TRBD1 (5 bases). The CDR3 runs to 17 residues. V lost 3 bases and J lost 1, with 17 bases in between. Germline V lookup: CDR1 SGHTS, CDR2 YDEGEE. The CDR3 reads CASSWGLLESSNQPQHF. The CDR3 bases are TGTGCCAGCAGCTGGGGACTTCTGGAGTCGAGCAATCAGCCCCAGCATTTT.

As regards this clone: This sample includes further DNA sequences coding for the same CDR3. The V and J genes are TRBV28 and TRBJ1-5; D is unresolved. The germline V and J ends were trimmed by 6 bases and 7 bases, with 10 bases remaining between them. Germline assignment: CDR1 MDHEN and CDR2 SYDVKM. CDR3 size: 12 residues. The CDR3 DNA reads TGTGCCAGCAGCCCCTCGGGACAGCCCCAGCATTTT. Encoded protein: CASSPSGQPQHF.

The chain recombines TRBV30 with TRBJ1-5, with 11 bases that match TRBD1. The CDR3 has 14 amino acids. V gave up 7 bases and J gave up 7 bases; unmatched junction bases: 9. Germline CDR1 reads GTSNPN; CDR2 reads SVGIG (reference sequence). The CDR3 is CAYRTGGLEQPQHF. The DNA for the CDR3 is TGTGCCTATAGGACAGGGGGCTTGGAACAGCCCCAGCATTTT.

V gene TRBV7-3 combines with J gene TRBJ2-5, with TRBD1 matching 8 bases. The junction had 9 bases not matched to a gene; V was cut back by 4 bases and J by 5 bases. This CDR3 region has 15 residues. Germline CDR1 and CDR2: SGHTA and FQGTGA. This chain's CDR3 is CASSSGGSLGETQYF. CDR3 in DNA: TGTGCCAGCAGCTCAGGGGGCTCGTTGGGCGAGACCCAGTACTTC.

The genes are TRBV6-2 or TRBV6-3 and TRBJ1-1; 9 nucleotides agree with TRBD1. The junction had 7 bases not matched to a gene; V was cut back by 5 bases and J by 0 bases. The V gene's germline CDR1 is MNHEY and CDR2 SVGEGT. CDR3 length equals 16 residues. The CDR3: CASSPGTGTMNTEAFF. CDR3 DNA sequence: TGTGCCAGCAGTCCCGGGACAGGGACGATGAACACTGAAGCTTTCTTT.

The CDR3 region is CASSLKGANTGELFF. CDR3 in DNA: TGTGCCAGCAGCTTAAAGGGGGCGAACACCGGGGAGCTGTTTTTT. J is TRBJ2-2 and V is TRBV7-2; TRBD1 might be the D (6 bases). The CDR3 runs 15 residues. V lost 2 bases to trimming and J lost 0 bases, with 7 bases between them. Germline values: CDR1 SGHTA, CDR2 FQGNSA.

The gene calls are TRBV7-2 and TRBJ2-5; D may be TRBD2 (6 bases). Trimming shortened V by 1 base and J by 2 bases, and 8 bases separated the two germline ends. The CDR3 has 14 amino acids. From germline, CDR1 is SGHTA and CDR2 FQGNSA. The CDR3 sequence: CASSLGGEQETQYF. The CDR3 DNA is TGTGCCAGCAGCTTAGGCGGGGAACAAGAGACCCAGTACTTC.

The CDR3 bases are TGCGCCAGCAGCTTGGGTTCCAGGGAATATGGCTACACCTTC. It yields the protein CASSLGSREYGYTF. The V and J genes are TRBV5-1 and TRBJ1-2; D is possibly TRBD1 (5 bases). Trimming took 0 bases from V and 5 from J, leaving 11 bases between them. CDR1 is SGHRS and CDR2 is YFSETQ in the germline V gene. The CDR3 is made up of 14 amino acids. Together with reference TRBV5-1 and TRBJ1-2, the CDR3 gives the full variable domain: KAGVTQTPRYLIKTRGQQVTLSCSPISGHRSVSWYQQTPGQGLQFLFEYFSETQRNKGNFPGRFSGRQFSNSRSEMNVSTLELGDSALYLCASSLGSREYGYTFGSGTRLTVV.

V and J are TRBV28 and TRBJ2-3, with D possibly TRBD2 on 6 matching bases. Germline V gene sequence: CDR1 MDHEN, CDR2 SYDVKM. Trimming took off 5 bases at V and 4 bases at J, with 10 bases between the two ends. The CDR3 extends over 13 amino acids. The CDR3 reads CASSPWEADTQYF. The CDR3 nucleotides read TGTGCCAGCAGTCCATGGGAGGCAGATACGCAGTATTTT.

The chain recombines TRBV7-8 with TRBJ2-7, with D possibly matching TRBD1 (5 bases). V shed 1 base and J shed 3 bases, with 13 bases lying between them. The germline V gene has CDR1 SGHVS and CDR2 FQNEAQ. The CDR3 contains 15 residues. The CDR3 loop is CASSLVGGALYEQYF. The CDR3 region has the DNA TGTGCCAGCAGCTTAGTGGGTGGGGCCCTCTACGAGCAGTACTTC.

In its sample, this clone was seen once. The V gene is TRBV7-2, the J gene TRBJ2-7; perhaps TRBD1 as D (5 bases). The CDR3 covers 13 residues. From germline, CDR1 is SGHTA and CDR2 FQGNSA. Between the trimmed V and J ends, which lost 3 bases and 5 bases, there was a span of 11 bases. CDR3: CASSFSGFNEQYF. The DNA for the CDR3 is TGTGCCAGCAGCTTCTCAGGGTTTAACGAGCAGTACTTC.

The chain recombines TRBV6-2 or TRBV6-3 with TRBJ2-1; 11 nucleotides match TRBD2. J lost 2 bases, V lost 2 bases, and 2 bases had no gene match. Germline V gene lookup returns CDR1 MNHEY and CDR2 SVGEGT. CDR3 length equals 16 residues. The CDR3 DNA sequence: TGTGCCAGCAGTTACCTAGCGGGAGGTACCTACAATGAGCAGTTCTTC. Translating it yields CASSYLAGGTYNEQFF.

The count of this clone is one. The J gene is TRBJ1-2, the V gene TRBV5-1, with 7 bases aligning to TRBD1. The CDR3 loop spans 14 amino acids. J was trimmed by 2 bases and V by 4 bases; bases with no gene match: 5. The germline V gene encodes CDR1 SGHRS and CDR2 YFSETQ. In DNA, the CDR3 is TGCGCCAGCAGCACAGGGACAGCCAACTATGGCTACACCTTC. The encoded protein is CASSTGTANYGYTF.

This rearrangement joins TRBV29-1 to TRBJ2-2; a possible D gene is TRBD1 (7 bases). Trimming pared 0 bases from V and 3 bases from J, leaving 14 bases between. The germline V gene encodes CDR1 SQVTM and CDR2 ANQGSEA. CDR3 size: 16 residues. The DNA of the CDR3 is TGCAGCGTTGAAGATATGACCAGGGGGGACACCGGGGAGCTGTTTTTT. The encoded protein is CSVEDMTRGDTGELFF.

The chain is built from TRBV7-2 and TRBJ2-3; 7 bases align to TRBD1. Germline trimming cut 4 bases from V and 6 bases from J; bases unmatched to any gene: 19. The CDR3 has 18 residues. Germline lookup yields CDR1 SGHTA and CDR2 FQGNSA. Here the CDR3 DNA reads TGTGCCAGCAGCTCATACCCACAGGGGTCCCCAGCCAGGGATACGCAGTATTTT. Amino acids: CASSSYPQGSPARDTQYF.